Listed here is a single T cell receptor (beta chain). As processed by the authors: The assay estimated nucleated cells by amplifying reference gene primers. Only in-frame clones appear in the TCRdb table, and some are missing; sequencing was by immunoSEQ multiplex PCR. V and J calls and clone size are as listed in that table; D and trimming were resolved from the DNA. The repertoire has fewer than 250,000 clones, approximately 80% of them found once; the top ten carry under 12%. This sample was included in a study of blood T cell repertoires in COVID-19. Study as a whole: COVID-19 samples collected from the United States, Italy and Spain covered acute and convalescent phases.

Germline values: CDR1 SGHRS, CDR2 YFSETQ. With 0 bases removed from V and 1 base from J, the gap between germline ends came to 10 bases. CDR3 length: 15 amino acids. Source material: peripheral blood. The clonotype originates from a woman older than 75 with COVID-19, enrolled during active disease. This chain uses TRBV5-1 with TRBJ2-5; D is possibly TRBD2 (6 bases). CDR3 bases: TGCGCCAGCAGCTTGGTTCAGGGAGGCCAAGAGACCCAGTACTTC. Translating it yields CASSLVQGGQETQYF.